The rows below give T cell receptor beta chains drawn from one sample of a study of chemoradiotherapy in HPV16-positive cancers. Some clones are missing from TCRdb's copy, which holds only in-frame ones; the method was immunoSEQ multiplex PCR. The sample includes 17,000 or so clones, about 73% of them seen just once. The starting material was tumor tissue, obtained from a patient who underwent chemoradiotherapy. These TCRs come from a human donor with HPV-associated anogenital cancer. CDR3s include the opening cysteine and the closing phenylalanine or tryptophan. D genes are given only for firm matches. Clone size is given for some rows only: seen once, a few or many times, or a class if the clone is expanded.

TGTGCCAGCAGTGAAGCTTTGGTAGGGGGCTCGGTCAATCAGCCCCAGCATTTT | CASSEALVGGSVNQPQHF | TRBD1 | TRBJ1-5 | NA | TRBV2
TGTGCCAGCAGCTTGGAGGTGACTAGCGGGAGCACAGATACGCAGTATTTT | CASSLEVTSGSTDTQYF | TRBD2 | TRBJ2-3 | NA | TRBV5-6
TGTGCCAGCAGCCGCTCTGACTCCCCCGGGGAGCTGTTTTTT | CASSRSDSPGELFF | NA | TRBJ2-2 | NA | TRBV5-4
TGTGCCAGCAGAACCGACAGGGGTAACTATGGCTACACCTTC | CASRTDRGNYGYTF | TRBD1 | TRBJ1-2 | NA | TRBV27
TGTGCCAGCAGAGCGACGGGATACGAGCAGTACTTC | CASRATGYEQYF | NA | TRBJ2-7 | NA | TRBV28
TGTGCCAGCAGCAGGGGACAGGACACCGGGGAGCTGTTTTTT | CASSRGQDTGELFF | TRBD1 | TRBJ2-2 | NA | TRBV5-4
TGTGCCAGCAGATCAGGGTACGGCGGGGAGCTGTTTTTT | CASRSGYGGELFF | NA | TRBJ2-2 | NA | TRBV7-3
TGCGCCAGCAGCCTTCAGGGGGCAACCGGGGAGCTGTTTTTT | CASSLQGATGELFF | TRBD1 | TRBJ2-2 | NA | TRBV5-1
TGTGCCAGTAGTATCTCCGGGACAGGGAACTATGGCTACACCTTC | CASSISGTGNYGYTF | TRBD1 | TRBJ1-2 | NA | TRBV19
TGTGCCAGCAGTGAAGCGATGGAGGGATTCGGCTACACCTTC | CASSEAMEGFGYTF | NA | TRBJ1-2 | few | TRBV6-1
TGTGCCAGCAATAGGGACGGACTGAACACTGAAGCTTTCTTT | CASNRDGLNTEAFF | NA | TRBJ1-1 | NA | TRBV27
TGTGCCAGTAGATCGTCGGCCCTCCGGTTTGGCGGAAACACCATATATTTT | CASRSSALRFGGNTIYF | NA | TRBJ1-3 | NA | TRBV19
TGCGCCAGCAGCCAACTAGCGGGAGGGGATACGCAGTATTTT | CASSQLAGGDTQYF | TRBD2 | TRBJ2-3 | NA | TRBV5-1
TGTGCCAGCAGTTTGGACTACCGCGGGGTCGGCGGGCAGTACTTC | CASSLDYRGVGGQYF | NA | TRBJ2-7 | NA | TRBV28
TGTGCCAGCAGCTTAATGGCGGCCGTGGTCGTCCACGAGCAGTACTTC | CASSLMAAVVVHEQYF | NA | TRBJ2-7 | NA | TRBV7-2
TGCGCCAGCAGCCCCGGACTAGCGGGAATGGATGAGCAGTTCTTC | CASSPGLAGMDEQFF | TRBD2 | TRBJ2-1 | NA | TRBV10-1
TGTGCCAGCAACCAAGAATGGAATGAGCAGTTCTTC | CASNQEWNEQFF | NA | TRBJ2-1 | NA | TRBV28
TGCGCCAGCAGCCAAGAGAGGCGGAACACTGAAGCTTTCTTT | CASSQERRNTEAFF | NA | TRBJ1-1 | few | TRBV4-1
TGTGCCACCAACCCGGACAGGGGATATGGCGGGGAGCTGTTTTTT | CATNPDRGYGGELFF | TRBD1 | TRBJ2-2 | medium-sized | TRBV10-3
TGTGCCAGCAGTGAACTAGCGGGTGCGGAGACCCAGTACTTC | CASSELAGAETQYF | TRBD2 | TRBJ2-5 | once | TRBV27
TGTGCCTGGAGTACAGGGATTGGCAATCAGCCCCAGCATTTT | CAWSTGIGNQPQHF | NA | TRBJ1-5 | NA | TRBV30
TGTGCCAGCAGGCTGTTCGCTGCCACCGGGGAGCTGTTTTTT | CASRLFAATGELFF | NA | TRBJ2-2 | once | TRBV2
TGTGCCAGCAGCCGGGGACAAAGTTCGTCCTACGAGCAGTACTTC | CASSRGQSSSYEQYF | NA | TRBJ2-7 | NA | TRBV7-9